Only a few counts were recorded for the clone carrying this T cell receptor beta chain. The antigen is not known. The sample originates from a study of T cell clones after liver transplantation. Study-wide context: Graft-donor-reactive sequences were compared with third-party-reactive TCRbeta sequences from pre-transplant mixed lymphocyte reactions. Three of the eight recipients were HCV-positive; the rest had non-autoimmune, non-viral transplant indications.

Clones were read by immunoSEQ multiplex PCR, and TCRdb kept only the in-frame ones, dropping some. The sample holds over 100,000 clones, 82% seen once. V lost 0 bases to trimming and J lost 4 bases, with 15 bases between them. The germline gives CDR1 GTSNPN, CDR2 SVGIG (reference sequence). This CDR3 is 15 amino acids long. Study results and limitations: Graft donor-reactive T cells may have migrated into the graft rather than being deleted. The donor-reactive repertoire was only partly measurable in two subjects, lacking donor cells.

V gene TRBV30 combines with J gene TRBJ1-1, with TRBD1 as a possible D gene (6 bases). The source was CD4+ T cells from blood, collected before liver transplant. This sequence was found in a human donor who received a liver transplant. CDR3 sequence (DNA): TGTGCCTGGAGTGTAGGGCCAGGGGCGAGCACTGAAGCTTTCTTT. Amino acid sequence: CAWSVGPGASTEAFF. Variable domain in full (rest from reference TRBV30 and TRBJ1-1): SQTIHQWPATLVQPVGSPLSLECTVEGTSNPNLYWYRQAAGRGLQLLFYSVGIGQISSEVPQNLSASRPQDRQFILSSKKLLLSDSGFYLCAWSVGPGASTEAFFGQGTRLTVV.